The clone carrying this T cell receptor beta chain has only one observation. CDR1 is MNHEY and CDR2 is SVGAGI in the germline V gene. Trimming took off 8 bases at V and 4 bases at J, with 17 bases between the two ends. The CDR3 is 14 residues long. The method was immunoSEQ multiplex PCR; TCRdb's version includes in-frame clones alone and lacks a portion of them. The sample includes 150,000 to 200,000 clones, roughly nine tenths seen only once; the top ten take 1.4%. The sample belongs to a study of control samples from healthy donors and cancer patients. This clonotype was obtained from a man younger than 45 in good health. The chain couples TRBV6-5 to TRBJ2-5, with a weak D call TRBD2 (6 bases). Specimen: blood. Here the CDR3 reads CASHLGGPGETQYF. The CDR3 DNA is TGTGCCAGCCACCTCGGGGGTCCGGGAGAGACCCAGTACTTC.